The T cell receptor (beta chain) described here comes from a study of blood T cells in healthy people across ages. Germline loops: CDR1 SGDLS, CDR2 YYNGEE. The CDR3 is 15 amino acids. V gave up 1 base and J gave up 0 bases, with 7 bases separating them. Donation came from healthy Caucasian individuals in Russia who were aged roughly 6 to 95. Remarks on this clonotype: Antigen specificity is unknown.

Whole-study findings and limits: A roughly linear fall in TCR beta diversity per million T cells was seen with increasing age.

A second PCR of roughly 7 to 11 cycles used a sample-barcoded 5' primer and a J-beta primer mix. TCRdb processed the 5' RACE reads anew with MiXCR; each CDR3 protein has one entry. This table holds about 780,000 distinct CDR3 sequences, about half found once. The rearrangement links TRBV9 to TRBJ2-2; the D gene is possibly TRBD2 (5 bases). The TCR sequence derives from an older man in good health. The source material was blood. The CDR3 region is CASSVSLANTGELFF. For the CDR3, the DNA is TGTGCCAGCAGCGTATCACTAGCGAACACCGGGGAGCTGTTTTTT.